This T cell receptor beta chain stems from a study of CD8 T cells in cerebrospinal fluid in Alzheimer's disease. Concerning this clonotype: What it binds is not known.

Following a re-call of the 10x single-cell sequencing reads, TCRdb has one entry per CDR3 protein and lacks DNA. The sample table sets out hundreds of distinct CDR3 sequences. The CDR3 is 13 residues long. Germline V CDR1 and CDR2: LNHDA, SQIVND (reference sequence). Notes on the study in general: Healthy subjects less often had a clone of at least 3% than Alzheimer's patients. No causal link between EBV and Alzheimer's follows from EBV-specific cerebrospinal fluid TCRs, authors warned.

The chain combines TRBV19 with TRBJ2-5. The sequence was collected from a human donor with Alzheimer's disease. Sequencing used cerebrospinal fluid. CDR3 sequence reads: CASSPKKGETQYF.